Reported below is one T cell receptor beta chain. Its antigen is as yet unknown. The germline V gene has CDR1 MNHEY and CDR2 SMNVEV (reference sequence). Trimming at V came to 7 bases and at J to 5 bases, leaving 17 bases not matched to a gene. The CDR3 contains 17 residues. This entry belongs to a study of T cell responses to AZD1222 COVID-19 vaccine. Study details: Researchers grouped second doses given at about 4 or about 12 weeks into one pool. Notes on the study in general: It was only a handful of AZD1222 recipients who were seropositive at baseline.

Generated by immunoSEQ multiplex PCR, the TCRdb table keeps only in-frame clones and is missing some. This sample has around 100,000 clones, with just over 85% found just once. This clonotype was sampled from an adult in good health. The rearrangement links TRBV27 to TRBJ1-2; 9 nucleotides match TRBD1. The sequenced sample was peripheral blood, obtained on day 0 of AZD1222 vaccination. The CDR3 DNA follows: TGTGCCAGCAACTCCGCACCGGGACAGGGAAGCTATTATGGCTACACCTTC. This codes for CASNSAPGQGSYYGYTF.